This T cell receptor (beta chain) was captured in a study of T cell changes during pregnancy in multiple sclerosis (dated by TCRdb to about 2019). Context from the whole study: In women with multiple sclerosis, the researchers looked at how the T cell repertoire shifted as pregnancy progressed.

The table lists this clone with a count of one. Its antigen is not yet known. No much larger clonotype is one base removed from it; base qualities were not supplied. Library preparation employed the immunoSEQ multiplex PCR assay. TCRdb limited this immuneACCESS table to in-frame rearrangements with V and J called. A share of clones is missing; checked studies link under half to unresolved V genes, and the rest is unexplained. In this sample the table shows 70,000 to 75,000 clones, just under 95% of which occur a single time. Around 2% of the sample rests with the top ten. The clonotype was recovered from a female donor with multiple sclerosis, enrolled in a pregnancy study. The sequencing here drew on peripheral blood, taken in the second trimester of pregnancy.

DNA sequence: TGTGCCAGCAGACTCGACAGCAAACAAGCTTTCTTT. It encodes CASRLDSKQAFF. The rearrangement joined TRBV7-9 to TRBJ1-1, and possibly TRBD1, on 5 matching bases. The germline V gene (reference sequence) provides CDR1 SEHNR and CDR2 FQNEAQ. The CDR3 covers 12 residues, taking in both the cysteine and the phenylalanine. Only the CDR3 portion is preserved as DNA: 36 bases, with reading frame beginning at the first base. Trimming takes 6 bases from V and 9 bases from J, and the germline ends sit 14 bases apart.